This TCR beta chain was identified during a study of patients and donors after allogeneic stem cell transplantation. One entry per CDR3 protein, called by TCRdb with MiXCR from the RT-PCR reads. The sample contains tens of thousands of distinct CDR3 sequences, roughly 30% of which appear only once. The germline V gene has CDR1 LGHNA and CDR2 YNFKEQ. CDR3 length equals 14 residues. With regard to this clonotype: Given a much more abundant clone one base away, this may be a read error.

The J gene is TRBJ1-5, the V gene TRBV4-2; D gene ambiguous. Source material: blood, either unsorted or a sorted T cell fraction (not recorded which). This sequence originates from a human donor who was either an allogeneic HSCT recipient or a stem cell or donor lymphocyte infusion donor (not recorded which). It is not recorded whose cells these are; they may come from a transplant donor. CDR3 in DNA: TGTGCCTGCAGCCAAGATGGACGGAATCAGCCCCAGCATTTT. It encodes CACSQDGRNQPQHF.